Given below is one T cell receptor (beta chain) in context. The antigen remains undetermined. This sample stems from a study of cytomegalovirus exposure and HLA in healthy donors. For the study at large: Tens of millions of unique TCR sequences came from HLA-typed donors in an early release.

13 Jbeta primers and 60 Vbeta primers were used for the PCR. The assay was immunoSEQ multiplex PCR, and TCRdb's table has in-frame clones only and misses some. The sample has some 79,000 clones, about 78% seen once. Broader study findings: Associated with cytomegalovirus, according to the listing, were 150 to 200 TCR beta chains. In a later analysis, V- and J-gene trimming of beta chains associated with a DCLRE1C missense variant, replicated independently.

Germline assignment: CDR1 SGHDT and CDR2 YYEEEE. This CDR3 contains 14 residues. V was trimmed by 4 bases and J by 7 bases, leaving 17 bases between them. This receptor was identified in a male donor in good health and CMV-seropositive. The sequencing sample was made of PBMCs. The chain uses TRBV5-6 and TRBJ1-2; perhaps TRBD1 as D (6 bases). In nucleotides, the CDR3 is TGTGCCAGCAGCCCCGGGGGGGGCCAGGGTGGCTACACCTTC. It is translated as CASSPGGGQGGYTF.